The clone carrying this TCR beta chain has a handful of counts. Antigen specificity is unknown. The data are from a study of T cell repertoires in cytomegalovirus infection. On the study more broadly: In the study, CMV epitopes included recently identified HLA-C-restricted and well-studied HLA-B-restricted ones.

Trimming left V 9 bases short and J 0 bases short, with 12 bases between. Germline values: CDR1 LNHNV, CDR2 YYDKDF (reference sequence). The CDR3 spans 15 residues. General study results and limits: HLA-C-restricted CMV clonotypes gave the most frequent clonotype in two of eight donors.

TCRdb re-called the reads with MiXCR, one entry per CDR3 protein. Of 45,000 to 60,000 distinct CDR3 sequences in the sample, 20% to 25% were seen once. This TCR came from a human donor in good health (CMV status not recorded). Some clones in this sample may be carry-over from other donors' samples. The J gene is TRBJ2-6, the V gene TRBV15; D is perhaps TRBD1 (6 bases). The sample was CD8+ T cells from cultured PBMCs, taken from culture after CMV antigen stimulation. CDR3 loop: CATKGENSGANVLTF. Here the CDR3 DNA reads TGTGCCACAAAGGGGGAAAACTCTGGGGCCAACGTCCTGACTTTC.